What follows are 9 T cell receptor beta chains derived from one specimen sequenced in a study of T cell clonality in common variable immunodeficiency. TCRdb's copy holds only in-frame clones and misses some; the assay was immunoSEQ multiplex PCR. The sample contains 40,000 to 45,000 clones, none of them singletons. Sequenced input: peripheral blood mononuclear cells. These receptors were collected from a person aged 18 to 69 in good health.

This clone has at least ten counts. The CDR3 end is not reached by the read, which stops 3 residues before it; the germline J gene fills it in. The chain links TRBV18 to TRBJ1-1; D not certain. Germline assignment: CDR1 KGHSH and CDR2 LQKENI. With 2 bases removed from V and 1 base from J, the gap between germline ends came to 8 bases. The CDR3 length is 14 residues. Incomplete CDR3 DNA: TGTGCCAGCTCACCAAAGACGGGGAACACTGAA. Translated, it gives CASSPKTGNTE. The whole CDR3 region reads CASSPKTGNTEAFF.

A remark on this clone: The read ends 3 residues before the CDR3 terminus; that terminus is restored from the germline J gene. V and J are TRBV5-1 and TRBJ2-7; D is unresolved. From germline, CDR1 is SGHRS and CDR2 YFSETQ. Trimming cost V 0 bases and J 4 bases, with 11 bases left between them. This CDR3 is built from 14 residues. Incomplete CDR3 DNA: TGCGCCAGCAGCTTGGTTGTTCTCCCTTACGAG. Amino acid sequence: CASSLVVLPYE. The whole CDR3 sequence is CASSLVVLPYEQYF.

Ten or more counts support this clone. One end of the junction fails to match germline, which may point to a read error. The read gets to within 3 residues of the CDR3 end, and the germline J gene fills in the rest. V and J are TRBV4-2 and TRBJ1-4; D call uncertain. The CDR3 totals 17 residues. The germline V gene has CDR1 LGHNA and CDR2 YNFKEQ. The CDR3 DNA, read in part, is TGCGCCAGCAGCCAAGATATCCTGGGCACTTTTAATGAAAAA. This encodes CASSQDILGTFNEK. The whole CDR3 sequence is CASSQDILGTFNEKLFF.

This clone was counted ten times or more. The CDR3 end falls 3 residues outside the read, so it is completed with the germline J gene. The chain combines TRBV7-6 with TRBJ2-1; TRBD2 aligns across 12 bases. The length of the CDR3 is 18 residues. J gave up 3 bases and V 0 bases, and 6 bases lay outside the gene matches. CDR1 and CDR2 from the germline V gene are SGHVS and FNYEAQ. The CDR3 here is CASSLARLAGVGYNEQFF. The part of the CDR3 DNA that was read is TGTGCCAGCAGCTTAGCCCGACTAGCGGGAGTGGGCTACAATGAG.

This clone was counted at least ten times. The DNA ends 3 residues before the CDR3 does, and the rest of the CDR3 is filled in from the germline J gene. The chain recombines TRBV18 with TRBJ1-2; 7 bases agree with TRBD1. Germline values: CDR1 KGHSH, CDR2 LQKENI. The CDR3 is 13 amino acids. Partial CDR3 DNA: TGTGCCAGCTCACGGGGACAGTTGGAAGGC. Translation gives CASSRGQLEG. Given in full, the CDR3 is CASSRGQLEGYTF. Variable domain in full (rest from reference TRBV18 and TRBJ1-2): NAGVMQNPRHLVRRRGQEARLRCSPMKGHSHVYWYRQLPEEGLKFMVYLQKENIIDESGMPKERFSAEFPKEGPSILRIQQVVRGDSAAYFCASSRGQLEGYTFGSGTRLTVV.

This clone has ten or more counts. The read ends 3 residues early relative to the CDR3; the germline J gene fills the gap. This rearrangement joins TRBV2 to TRBJ1-2; D not certain. From germline, CDR1 is SNHLY and CDR2 FYNNEI. This CDR3 is 13 amino acids long. CDR3 bases read: TGTGCCAAAGGCGGGGAAGTTAGCATGGGC. Amino acids: CAKGGEVSMG. The whole CDR3 protein is CAKGGEVSMGYTF.

In its sample, this clone was seen many times. The CDR3 is cut off 3 residues early in the read; its end comes from the germline J gene. This chain joins TRBV6-2 or TRBV6-3 and TRBJ1-2; perhaps TRBD1 as D (6 bases). The CDR3 runs to 14 residues. Germline assignment: CDR1 MNHEY and CDR2 SVGEGT. V was pared by 5 bases and J by 2 bases, with 12 bases between. The CDR3 DNA, read in part, is TGTGCCAGCAGTCTTGGACAGTTGAACTATGGC. Its protein product is CASSLGQLNYG. The CDR3 as a whole reads CASSLGQLNYGYTF.

Ten or more counts support this clone. With the read ending 3 residues before the CDR3 end, the germline J gene is used to fill in that end. This sequence joins TRBV12-5 and TRBJ1-1; perhaps TRBD1 as D (6 bases). The V end was cut by 5 bases, the J end by 7 bases, with 17 bases between. Germline CDR1 and CDR2: LGHNT and FRNRAP. This CDR3 has 14 amino acids. The CDR3: CASGARTGSGEAFF. The CDR3 bases that were read are TGTGCTAGTGGTGCACGAACAGGGTCCGGTGAA.

About this clone: The read ends 3 residues shy of where the CDR3 ends; the end is completed using the germline J gene. The chain recombines TRBV20-1 with TRBJ2-5; 10 bases line up with TRBD2. Germline assignment: CDR1 DFQATT and CDR2 SNEGSKA (reference sequence). Germline trimming cut 2 bases from V and 1 base from J; bases unmatched to any gene: 10. The CDR3 totals 17 residues. CDR3 in amino acids: CSARPRSSGGVQETQYF. The CDR3 DNA, read in part, is TGCAGTGCTAGACCACGAAGCAGCGGGGGGGTCCAAGAGACC.